One T cell receptor beta chain is described in this entry. Generated by immunoSEQ multiplex PCR, the TCRdb table keeps only in-frame clones and is missing some. Here the sample spans about 2.4 million clones, 80% to 95% being singletons. These data belong to a study of shared clonotypes between healthy human individuals. The CDR3 contains 15 residues. The trim removed 6 bases at V and 0 bases at J, leaving 2 bases unmatched. From germline, CDR1 is MRHNA and CDR2 SNTAGT. Donors included only healthy HIV-negative adults lacking recent acute infections or vaccinations. The chain couples TRBV6-4 to TRBJ2-1; 10 nucleotides match TRBD2. The receptor was isolated from a young man in good health. Some clones in this sample may be carry-over from other donors' samples. The sample was naive CD4+ T cells from PBMCs. The sample's subset: CD45RA+ positively selected. CDR3 nucleotides: TGTGCCAGCAGAGAGCGGGGGGGCTCCTACAATGAGCAGTTCTTC. This encodes CASRERGGSYNEQFF.